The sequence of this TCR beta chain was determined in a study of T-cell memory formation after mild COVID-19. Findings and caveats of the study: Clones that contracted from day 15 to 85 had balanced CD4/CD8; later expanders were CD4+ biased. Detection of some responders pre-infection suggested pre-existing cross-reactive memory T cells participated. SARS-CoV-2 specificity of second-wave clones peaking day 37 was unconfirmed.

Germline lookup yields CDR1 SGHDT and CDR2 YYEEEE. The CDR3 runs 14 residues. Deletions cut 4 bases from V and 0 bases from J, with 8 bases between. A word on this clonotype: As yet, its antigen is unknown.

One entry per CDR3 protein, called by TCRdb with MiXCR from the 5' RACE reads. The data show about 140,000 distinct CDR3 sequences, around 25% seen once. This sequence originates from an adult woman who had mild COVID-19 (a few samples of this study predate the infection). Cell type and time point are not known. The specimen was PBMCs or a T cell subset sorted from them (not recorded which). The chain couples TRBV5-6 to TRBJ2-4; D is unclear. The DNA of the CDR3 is TGTGCCAGCAGCAGGGTCCTAGCCAAAAACATTCAGTACTTC. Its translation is CASSRVLAKNIQYF.